This is a list of T cell receptor beta chains from one sample in a study of T cell responses to AZD1222 COVID-19 vaccine. Profiling relied on immunoSEQ multiplex PCR, and the TCRdb table lists in-frame clones only, not all of them. Of roughly 150,000 clones detected, 93% appear once; the ten largest clones hold 7.5% to 9.5%. Source: peripheral blood, taken on day 0 of AZD1222 vaccination. The origin of the receptors is an adult in good health. Each CDR3 is given with its conserved first and last residue. The order of the fields is clone size, J gene, V gene, CDR3 length, CDR3 protein. Only part of the rows carry a size: once, few, many, or a class if the clone is expanded.

clone_size: .
j_call: TRBJ1-1
v_call: TRBV6-2/TRBV6-3
cdr3_length: 12
cdr3_aa: CASSRPGAEAFF

clone_size: .
j_call: TRBJ1-1
v_call: TRBV7-9
cdr3_length: 12
cdr3_aa: CASSLGGAGAFF

clone_size: .
j_call: TRBJ1-2
v_call: TRBV12-3/TRBV12-4
cdr3_length: 13
cdr3_aa: CASSPHRVGGYTF

clone_size: .
j_call: TRBJ1-5
v_call: TRBV4-1
cdr3_length: 15
cdr3_aa: CASSQDRQLSWPQHF

clone_size: .
j_call: TRBJ2-5
v_call: TRBV7-9
cdr3_length: 15
cdr3_aa: CASSLGQQFGETQYF

clone_size: .
j_call: TRBJ1-5
v_call: TRBV4-3
cdr3_length: 15
cdr3_aa: CASSQGGGPNQPQHF

clone_size: .
j_call: TRBJ1-2
v_call: TRBV28
cdr3_length: 12
cdr3_aa: CASLQGNYGYTF

clone_size: .
j_call: TRBJ1-5
v_call: TRBV2
cdr3_length: 16
cdr3_aa: CASSSQGAESNQPQHF

clone_size: .
j_call: TRBJ2-7
v_call: TRBV12-3/TRBV12-4
cdr3_length: 13
cdr3_aa: CASSMGALYEQYF

clone_size: .
j_call: TRBJ2-7
v_call: TRBV27
cdr3_length: 15
cdr3_aa: CASRPTDFLVYEQYF

clone_size: .
j_call: TRBJ2-7
v_call: TRBV19
cdr3_length: 15
cdr3_aa: CASSPGRWSSYEQYF

clone_size: .
j_call: TRBJ1-2
v_call: TRBV5-8
cdr3_length: 14
cdr3_aa: CASSGDRGLRGYTF

clone_size: once
j_call: TRBJ2-2
v_call: TRBV4-1
cdr3_length: 19
cdr3_aa: CASSQDTERQFANTGELFF

clone_size: .
j_call: TRBJ2-1
v_call: TRBV3-1/TRBV3-2
cdr3_length: 16
cdr3_aa: CASTPAFPFAYNEQFF

clone_size: .
j_call: TRBJ2-1
v_call: TRBV11-2
cdr3_length: 11
cdr3_aa: CASSFEGEQFF

clone_size: .
j_call: TRBJ2-7
v_call: TRBV7-2
cdr3_length: 16
cdr3_aa: CASSASGGPSSYEQYF

clone_size: .
j_call: TRBJ1-5
v_call: TRBV4-1
cdr3_length: 15
cdr3_aa: CASSQEWGSNQPQHF

clone_size: .
j_call: TRBJ2-2
v_call: TRBV3-1/TRBV3-2
cdr3_length: 14
cdr3_aa: CASSQRGAAGELFF

clone_size: .
j_call: TRBJ2-5
v_call: TRBV19
cdr3_length: 14
cdr3_aa: CASRLGGGMGTQYF

clone_size: once
j_call: TRBJ1-1
v_call: TRBV19
cdr3_length: 12
cdr3_aa: CASSILAGEAFF

clone_size: .
j_call: TRBJ1-2
v_call: TRBV16
cdr3_length: 17
cdr3_aa: CASSQPTVSSTYYGYTF

clone_size: .
j_call: TRBJ2-7
v_call: TRBV5-1
cdr3_length: 13
cdr3_aa: CASSLAGSYEQYF

clone_size: .
j_call: TRBJ2-7
v_call: TRBV29-1
cdr3_length: 10
cdr3_aa: CSGGDDEQYF

clone_size: .
j_call: TRBJ2-1
v_call: TRBV5-1
cdr3_length: 18
cdr3_aa: CASSLVYSGDFQYNEQFF

clone_size: .
j_call: TRBJ1-1
v_call: TRBV3-1/TRBV3-2
cdr3_length: 14
cdr3_aa: CASSQVGWNTEAFF

clone_size: .
j_call: TRBJ1-1
v_call: TRBV11-3
cdr3_length: 14
cdr3_aa: CASSYRGGNTEAFF

clone_size: .
j_call: TRBJ2-7
v_call: TRBV27
cdr3_length: 15
cdr3_aa: CASSTHFYRVHEQYF

clone_size: .
j_call: TRBJ2-3
v_call: TRBV6-5
cdr3_length: 15
cdr3_aa: CASSYSSWGTDTQYF

clone_size: .
j_call: TRBJ1-3
v_call: TRBV7-2
cdr3_length: 18
cdr3_aa: CASSFGTGRLGSGNTIYF

clone_size: .
j_call: TRBJ1-3
v_call: TRBV6-5
cdr3_length: 11
cdr3_aa: CASRRGNTIYF

clone_size: .
j_call: TRBJ1-5
v_call: TRBV19
cdr3_length: 15
cdr3_aa: CASSTSGTRNQPQHF

clone_size: .
j_call: TRBJ2-3
v_call: TRBV25-1
cdr3_length: 17
cdr3_aa: CASSELYSGGGTDTQYF

clone_size: .
j_call: TRBJ2-5
v_call: TRBV29-1
cdr3_length: 14
cdr3_aa: CSVESRGTGETQYF

clone_size: once
j_call: TRBJ2-3
v_call: TRBV9
cdr3_length: 17
cdr3_aa: CASSILPGQGLTDTQYF

clone_size: .
j_call: TRBJ2-5
v_call: TRBV24-1
cdr3_length: 12
cdr3_aa: CATSPGGETQYF

clone_size: .
j_call: TRBJ2-7
v_call: TRBV11-1
cdr3_length: 11
cdr3_aa: CASSGDHEQYF

clone_size: .
j_call: TRBJ1-3
v_call: TRBV6-5
cdr3_length: 15
cdr3_aa: CASSRNDRPGNTIYF

clone_size: .
j_call: TRBJ1-5
v_call: TRBV7-8
cdr3_length: 16
cdr3_aa: CASSLGLFGGNQPQHF

clone_size: .
j_call: TRBJ2-7
v_call: TRBV27
cdr3_length: 13
cdr3_aa: CASGSGSSYEQYF

clone_size: .
j_call: TRBJ2-7
v_call: TRBV20-1
cdr3_length: 15
cdr3_aa: CSANERTKASYEQYF

clone_size: .
j_call: TRBJ1-5
v_call: TRBV18
cdr3_length: 13
cdr3_aa: CASSPGSDQPQHF

clone_size: .
j_call: TRBJ1-2
v_call: TRBV10-3
cdr3_length: 17
cdr3_aa: CAISGWTGGPVNYGYTF

clone_size: .
j_call: TRBJ1-1
v_call: TRBV30
cdr3_length: 14
cdr3_aa: CAWSPGQGDTEAFF

clone_size: .
j_call: TRBJ1-2
v_call: TRBV7-2
cdr3_length: 15
cdr3_aa: CASSTPYGADYGYTF

clone_size: .
j_call: TRBJ1-6
v_call: TRBV11-1
cdr3_length: 16
cdr3_aa: CASSVNPGQGRSPLHF